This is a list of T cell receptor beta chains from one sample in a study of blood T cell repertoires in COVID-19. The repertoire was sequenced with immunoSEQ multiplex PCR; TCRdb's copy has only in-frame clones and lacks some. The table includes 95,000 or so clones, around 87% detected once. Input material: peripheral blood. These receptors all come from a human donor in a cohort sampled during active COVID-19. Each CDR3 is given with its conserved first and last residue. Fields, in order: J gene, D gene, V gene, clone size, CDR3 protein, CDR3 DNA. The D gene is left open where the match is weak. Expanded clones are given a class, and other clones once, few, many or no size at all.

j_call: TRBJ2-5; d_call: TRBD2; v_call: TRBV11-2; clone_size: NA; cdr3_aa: CASSRLGTSGVPQYF; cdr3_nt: TGTGCCAGCAGCCGATTGGGGACTAGCGGGGTCCCCCAGTACTTC
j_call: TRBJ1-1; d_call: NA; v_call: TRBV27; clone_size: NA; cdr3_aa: CASSTTGRTEAFF; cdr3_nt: TGTGCCAGCAGTACGACAGGTAGGACTGAAGCTTTCTTT
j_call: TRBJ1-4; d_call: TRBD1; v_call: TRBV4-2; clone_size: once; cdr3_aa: CASSQGDSLNEKLFF; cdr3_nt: TGTGCCAGCAGCCAAGGGGACAGCCTTAATGAAAAACTGTTTTTT
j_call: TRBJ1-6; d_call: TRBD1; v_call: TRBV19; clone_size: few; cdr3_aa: CASTDRGLSPLHF; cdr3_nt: TGTGCCAGTACGGACAGGGGGCTTTCACCCCTCCACTTT
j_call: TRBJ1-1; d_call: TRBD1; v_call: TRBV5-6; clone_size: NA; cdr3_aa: CASSSGQGALESRAFF; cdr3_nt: TGTGCCAGCAGCTCGGGACAGGGGGCGCTTGAATCACGAGCTTTCTTT
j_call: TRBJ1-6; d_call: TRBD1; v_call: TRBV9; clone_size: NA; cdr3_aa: CASSARTGRLGSPLHF; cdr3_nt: TGTGCCAGCAGCGCGCGGACAGGGAGACTGGGATCACCCCTCCACTTT
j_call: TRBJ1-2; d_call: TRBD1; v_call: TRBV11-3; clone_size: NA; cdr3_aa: CASSSGQGYGYTF; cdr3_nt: TGTGCCAGCAGCTCGGGACAGGGGTATGGCTACACCTTC
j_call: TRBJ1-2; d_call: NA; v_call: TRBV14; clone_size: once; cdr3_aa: CARRGSTNYGYTF; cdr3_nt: TGTGCCAGAAGGGGGTCTACTAACTATGGCTACACCTTC
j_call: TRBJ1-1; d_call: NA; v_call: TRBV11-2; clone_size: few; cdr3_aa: CASSLHGPEGRAFF; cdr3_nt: TGTGCCAGCAGCTTACATGGGCCCGAAGGAAGAGCTTTCTTT
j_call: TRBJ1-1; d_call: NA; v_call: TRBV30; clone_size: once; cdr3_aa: CAWSVRFGNTEAFF; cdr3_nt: TGTGCCTGGAGTGTACGATTCGGGAACACTGAAGCTTTCTTT
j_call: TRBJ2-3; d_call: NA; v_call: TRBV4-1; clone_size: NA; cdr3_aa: CASSQGRYTDTQYF; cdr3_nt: TGCGCCAGCAGCCAAGGTAGATACACAGATACGCAGTATTTT
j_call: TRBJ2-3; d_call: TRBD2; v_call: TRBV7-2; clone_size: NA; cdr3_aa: CASSAGLAGGGDTQYF; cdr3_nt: TGTGCCAGCAGCGCGGGACTAGCGGGGGGTGGGGATACGCAGTATTTT
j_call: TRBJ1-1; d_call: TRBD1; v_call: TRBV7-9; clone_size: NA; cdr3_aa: CASSSWTGGRGTEAFF; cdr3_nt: TGTGCCAGCAGCTCTTGGACAGGGGGAAGAGGCACTGAAGCTTTCTTT
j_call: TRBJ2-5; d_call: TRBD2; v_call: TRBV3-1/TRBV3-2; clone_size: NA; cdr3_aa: CASSLGVGGGETQYF; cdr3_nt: TGTGCCAGCAGCCTGGGTGTTGGGGGGGGAGAGACCCAGTACTTC
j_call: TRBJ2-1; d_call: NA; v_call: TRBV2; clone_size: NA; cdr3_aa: CASRAGRYNEQFF; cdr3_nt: TGTGCCAGCAGGGCTGGCCGATACAATGAGCAGTTCTTC
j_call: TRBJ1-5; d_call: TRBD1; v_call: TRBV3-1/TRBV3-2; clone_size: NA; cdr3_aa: CASGDRAQPQHF; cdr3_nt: TGTGCCAGCGGGGACAGGGCTCAGCCCCAGCATTTT
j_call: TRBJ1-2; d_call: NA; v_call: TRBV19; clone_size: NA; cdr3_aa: CASSIVARDYGYTF; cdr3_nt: TGTGCCAGTAGTATAGTAGCCAGGGACTATGGCTACACCTTC
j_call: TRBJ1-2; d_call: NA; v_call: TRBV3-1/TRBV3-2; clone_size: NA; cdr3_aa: CASSPRTVNYGYTF; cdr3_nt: TGTGCCAGCAGCCCCCGGACAGTTAACTATGGCTACACCTTC